This TCR beta chain came from a study of shared clonotypes between healthy human individuals. Overall study context: Three CD4 naive, three CD4 memory, two CD8 naive and one CD8 memory plate were used per donor. Study outcomes and limitations: As a rule, naive subsets had a larger estimated richness than memory subsets. Only blood was sampled, and tissue TCR repertoires likely differ from blood ones. Across a handful of donors, naive CD4 shared roughly 5%, naive CD8 around 3.8%, memory CD4 2% to 2.5%, memory CD8 under 0.5%.

Turning to this clone: Its cognate antigen is unknown.

Produced via immunoSEQ multiplex PCR; TCRdb's table is partial and in-frame only. This table holds about 2.5 million clones, approximately 90% found once. The CDR3 runs to 13 residues. Trimming took 0 bases from V and 6 from J, leaving 8 bases between them. Germline loops: CDR1 SGHTA, CDR2 FQGNSA. The sequence was collected from a man between 18 and 35 years old in good health. Some clones in this sample may be carry-over from other donors' samples. The sample was naive CD4+ T cells from PBMCs. Sample subset: CD45RA+ positively selected. The chain employs TRBV7-2 and TRBJ2-5; D is uncertain. The CDR3 DNA reads as TGTGCCAGCAGCTTAGCGACGGGTCAGACCCAGTACTTC. This gives the protein CASSLATGQTQYF.